This T cell receptor beta chain was recovered during a study of spatial heterogeneity in lung cancer. About the research overall: Raw sequencing reads included, on average, more than 9.5 appearances of each unique TCR and UMI combination.

Many counts were recorded for this clonotype. Every molecule of TCR cDNA had its own unique molecular identifier. TCRdb re-analysed the 5' RACE reads in MiXCR, keeping a single row per CDR3 protein. The table shows 20,000 to 25,000 distinct CDR3 sequences, with 4.6% occurring only once. Noted time point: sample taken at primary tumor resection. Tumor, nontumor lung or frozen PBMC supplied whole RNA that was sequenced unsorted. Deletions cut 4 bases from V and 1 base from J, with 13 bases between. This CDR3 spans 15 amino acids. Germline V CDR1 and CDR2: SEHNR, FQNEAQ (reference sequence). The chain employs TRBV7-9 and TRBJ1-1; D remains unclear. The receptor's source is a male donor with early-stage non-small cell lung cancer. The material was PBMCs, obtained at surgery. The chain's CDR3 is CASSYDTRPNTEAFF. The CDR3 region has the DNA TGTGCCAGCAGCTATGACACTCGCCCGAACACTGAAGCTTTCTTT.